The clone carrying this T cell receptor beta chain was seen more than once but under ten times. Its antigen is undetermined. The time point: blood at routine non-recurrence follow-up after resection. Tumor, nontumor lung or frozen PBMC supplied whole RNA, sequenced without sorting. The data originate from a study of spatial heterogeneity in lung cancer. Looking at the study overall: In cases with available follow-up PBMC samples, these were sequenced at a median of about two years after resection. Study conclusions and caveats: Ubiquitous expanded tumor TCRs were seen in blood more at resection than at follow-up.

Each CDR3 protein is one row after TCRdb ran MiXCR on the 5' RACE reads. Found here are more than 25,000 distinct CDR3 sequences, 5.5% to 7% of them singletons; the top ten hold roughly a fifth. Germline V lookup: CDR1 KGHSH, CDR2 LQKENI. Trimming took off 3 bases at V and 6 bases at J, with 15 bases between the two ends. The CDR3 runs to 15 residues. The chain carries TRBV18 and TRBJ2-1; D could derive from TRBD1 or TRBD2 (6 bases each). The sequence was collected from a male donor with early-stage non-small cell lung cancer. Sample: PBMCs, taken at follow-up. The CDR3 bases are TGTGCCAGCTCACCTCCGGGGGCCGGTTTCAATGAGCAGTTCTTC. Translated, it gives CASSPPGAGFNEQFF.